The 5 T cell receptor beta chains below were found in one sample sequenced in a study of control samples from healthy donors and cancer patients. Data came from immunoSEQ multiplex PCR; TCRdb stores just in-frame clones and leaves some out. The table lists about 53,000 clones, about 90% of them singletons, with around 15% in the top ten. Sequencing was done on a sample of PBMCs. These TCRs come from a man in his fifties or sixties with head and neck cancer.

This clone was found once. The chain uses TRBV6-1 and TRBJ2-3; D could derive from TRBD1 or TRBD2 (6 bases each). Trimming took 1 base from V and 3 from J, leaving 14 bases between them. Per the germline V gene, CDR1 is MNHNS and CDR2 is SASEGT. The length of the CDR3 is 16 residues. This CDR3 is CASSEEIRGPTDTQYF. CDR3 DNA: TGTGCCAGCAGTGAAGAGATACGGGGGCCGACAGATACGCAGTATTTT.

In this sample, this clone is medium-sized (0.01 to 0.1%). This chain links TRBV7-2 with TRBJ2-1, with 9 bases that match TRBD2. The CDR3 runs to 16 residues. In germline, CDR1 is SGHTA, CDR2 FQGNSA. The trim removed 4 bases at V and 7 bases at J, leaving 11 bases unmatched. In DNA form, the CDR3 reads TGTGCCAGCAGCTCCCGGGGCGGCGGGAGGGCGAATGAGCAGTTCTTC. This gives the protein CASSSRGGGRANEQFF.

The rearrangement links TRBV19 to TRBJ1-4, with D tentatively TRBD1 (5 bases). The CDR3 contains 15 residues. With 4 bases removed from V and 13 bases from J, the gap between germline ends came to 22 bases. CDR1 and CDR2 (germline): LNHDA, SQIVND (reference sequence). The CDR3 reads CASSTSDLRKGRLFF. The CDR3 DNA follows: TGTGCCAGTAGTACCTCCGATCTTAGGAAGGGGAGACTGTTTTTT.

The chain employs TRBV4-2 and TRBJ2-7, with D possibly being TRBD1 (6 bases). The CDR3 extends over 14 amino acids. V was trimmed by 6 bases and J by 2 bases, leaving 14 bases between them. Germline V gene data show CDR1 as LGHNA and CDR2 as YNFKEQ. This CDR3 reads CASRPGTSTYEQYF. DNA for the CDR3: TGTGCCAGCAGGCCCGGGACATCGACCTACGAGCAGTACTTC.

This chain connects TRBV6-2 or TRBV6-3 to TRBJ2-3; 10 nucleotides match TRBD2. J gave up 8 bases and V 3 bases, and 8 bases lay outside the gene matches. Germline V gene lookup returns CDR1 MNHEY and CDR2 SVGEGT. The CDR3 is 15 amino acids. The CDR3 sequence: CASSYGVAGGPTQYF. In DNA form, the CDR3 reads TGTGCCAGCAGTTATGGAGTAGCGGGAGGCCCTACGCAGTATTTT.